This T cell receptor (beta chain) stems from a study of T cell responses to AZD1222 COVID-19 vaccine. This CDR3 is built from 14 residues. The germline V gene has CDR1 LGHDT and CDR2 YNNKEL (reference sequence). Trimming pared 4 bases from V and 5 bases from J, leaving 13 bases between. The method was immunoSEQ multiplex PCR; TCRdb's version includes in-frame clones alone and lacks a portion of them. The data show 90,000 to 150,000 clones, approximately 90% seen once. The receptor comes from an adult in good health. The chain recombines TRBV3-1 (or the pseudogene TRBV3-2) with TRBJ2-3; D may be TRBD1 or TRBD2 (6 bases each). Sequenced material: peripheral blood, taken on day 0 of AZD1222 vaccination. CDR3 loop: CASSPSGAQDTQYF. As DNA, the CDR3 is TGTGCCAGCAGCCCTTCGGGGGCGCAAGATACGCAGTATTTT.